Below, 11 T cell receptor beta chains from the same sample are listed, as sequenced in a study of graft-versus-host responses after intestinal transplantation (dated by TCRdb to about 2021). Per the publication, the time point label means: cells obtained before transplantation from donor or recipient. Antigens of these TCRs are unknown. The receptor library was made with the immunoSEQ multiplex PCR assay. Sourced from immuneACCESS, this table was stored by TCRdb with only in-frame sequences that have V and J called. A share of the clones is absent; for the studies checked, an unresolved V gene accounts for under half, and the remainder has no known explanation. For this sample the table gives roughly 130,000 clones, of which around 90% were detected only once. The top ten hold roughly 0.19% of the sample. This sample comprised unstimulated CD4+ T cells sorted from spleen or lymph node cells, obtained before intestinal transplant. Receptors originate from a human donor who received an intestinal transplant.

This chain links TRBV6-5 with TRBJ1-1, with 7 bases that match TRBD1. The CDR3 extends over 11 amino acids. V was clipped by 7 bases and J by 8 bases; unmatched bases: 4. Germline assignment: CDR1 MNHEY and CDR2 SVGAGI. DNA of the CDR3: TGTGCCAGCACCAGGGGGAGCGAAGCTTTCTTT. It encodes CASTRGSEAFF.

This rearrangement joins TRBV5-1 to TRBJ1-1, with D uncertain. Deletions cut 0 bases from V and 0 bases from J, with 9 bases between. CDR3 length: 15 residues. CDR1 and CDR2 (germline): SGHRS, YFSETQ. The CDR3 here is CASSLGVSLNTEAFF. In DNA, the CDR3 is TGCGCCAGCAGCTTGGGGGTGTCTTTGAACACTGAAGCTTTCTTT. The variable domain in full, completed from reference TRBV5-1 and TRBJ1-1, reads KAGVTQTPRYLIKTRGQQVTLSCSPISGHRSVSWYQQTPGQGLQFLFEYFSETQRNKGNFPGRFSGRQFSNSRSEMNVSTLELGDSALYLCASSLGVSLNTEAFFGQGTRLTVV.

DNA of the CDR3: TGTGCCAGCAGTTTCCCGACAGGGAGGAGCAATCAGCCCCAGCATTTT. Translated, it gives CASSFPTGRSNQPQHF. The chain employs TRBV28 and TRBJ1-5; 7 bases are a match to TRBD1. There are 16 residues in the CDR3. CDR1 is MDHEN and CDR2 is SYDVKM in the germline V gene. Trimming removed 3 bases from V and 1 base from J; junction bases left unmatched: 6.

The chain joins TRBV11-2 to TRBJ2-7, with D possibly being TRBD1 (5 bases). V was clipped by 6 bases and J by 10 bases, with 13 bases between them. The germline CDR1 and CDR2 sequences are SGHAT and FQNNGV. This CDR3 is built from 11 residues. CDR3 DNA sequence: TGTGCCAGCAGAAACCAGGGATTTCAGTACTTC. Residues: CASRNQGFQYF.

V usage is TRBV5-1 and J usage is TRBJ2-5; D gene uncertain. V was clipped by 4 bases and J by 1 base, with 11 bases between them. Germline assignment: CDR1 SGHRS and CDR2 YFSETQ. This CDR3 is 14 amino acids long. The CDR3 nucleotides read TGCGCCAGCAGCCGTGGCCGGGCCCAAGAGACCCAGTACTTC. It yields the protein CASSRGRAQETQYF.

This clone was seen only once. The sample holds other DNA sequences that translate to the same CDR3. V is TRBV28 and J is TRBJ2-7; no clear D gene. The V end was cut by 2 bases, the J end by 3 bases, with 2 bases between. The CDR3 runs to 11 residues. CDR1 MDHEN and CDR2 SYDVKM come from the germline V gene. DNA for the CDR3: TGTGCCAGCAGTTTAGGCTACGAGCAGTACTTC. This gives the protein CASSLGYEQYF.

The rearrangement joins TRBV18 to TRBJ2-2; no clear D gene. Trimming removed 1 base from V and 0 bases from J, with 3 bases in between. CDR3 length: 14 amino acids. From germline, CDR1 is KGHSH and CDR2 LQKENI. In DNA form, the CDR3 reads TGTGCCAGCTCACCACTAGCGAACACCGGGGAGCTGTTTTTT. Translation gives CASSPLANTGELFF.

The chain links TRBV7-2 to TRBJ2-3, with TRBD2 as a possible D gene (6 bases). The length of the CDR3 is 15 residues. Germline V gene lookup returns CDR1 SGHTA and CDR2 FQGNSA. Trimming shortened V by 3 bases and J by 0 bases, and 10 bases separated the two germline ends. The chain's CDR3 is CASSFGRTSTDTQYF. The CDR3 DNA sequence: TGTGCCAGCAGCTTTGGGAGGACTAGCACAGATACGCAGTATTTT.

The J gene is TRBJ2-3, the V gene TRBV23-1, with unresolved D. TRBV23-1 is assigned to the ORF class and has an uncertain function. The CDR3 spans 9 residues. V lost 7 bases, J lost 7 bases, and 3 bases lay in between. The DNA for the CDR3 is TGCGCCAGCACTTATACGCAGTATTTT. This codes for CASTYTQYF.

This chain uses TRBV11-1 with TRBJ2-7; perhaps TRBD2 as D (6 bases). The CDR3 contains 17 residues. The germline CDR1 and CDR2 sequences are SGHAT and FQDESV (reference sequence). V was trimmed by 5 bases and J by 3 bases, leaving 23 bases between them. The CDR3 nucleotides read TGTGCCAGCAGCGCCCCCCGACTAGGGGTTCTTGACTACGAGCAGTACTTC. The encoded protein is CASSAPRLGVLDYEQYF.

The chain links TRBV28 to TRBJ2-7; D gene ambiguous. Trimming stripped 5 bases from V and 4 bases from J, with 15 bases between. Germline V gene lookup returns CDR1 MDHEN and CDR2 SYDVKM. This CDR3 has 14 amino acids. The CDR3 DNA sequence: TGTGCCAGCAGTCTCATCCTTTTTGGTTACGAGCAGTACTTC. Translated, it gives CASSLILFGYEQYF.